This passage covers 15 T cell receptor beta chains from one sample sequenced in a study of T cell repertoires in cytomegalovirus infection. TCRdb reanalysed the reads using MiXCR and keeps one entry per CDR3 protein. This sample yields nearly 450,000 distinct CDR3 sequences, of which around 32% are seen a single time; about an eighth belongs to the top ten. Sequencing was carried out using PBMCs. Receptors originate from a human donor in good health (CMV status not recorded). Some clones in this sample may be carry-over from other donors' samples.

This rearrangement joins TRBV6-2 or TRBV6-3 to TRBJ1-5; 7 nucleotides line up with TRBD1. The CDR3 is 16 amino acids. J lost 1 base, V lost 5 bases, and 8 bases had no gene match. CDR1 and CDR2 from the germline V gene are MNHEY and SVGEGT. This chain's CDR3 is CASSGPGGGSNQPQHF. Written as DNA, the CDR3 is TGTGCCAGCAGTGGGCCAGGGGGTGGAAGCAATCAGCCCCAGCATTTT.

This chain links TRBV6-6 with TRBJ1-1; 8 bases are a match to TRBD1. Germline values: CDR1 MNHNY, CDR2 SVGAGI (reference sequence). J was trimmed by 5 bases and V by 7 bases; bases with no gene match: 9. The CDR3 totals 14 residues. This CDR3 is CASKSGQAVTEAFF. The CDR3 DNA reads TGTGCCAGCAAATCGGGACAGGCCGTGACTGAAGCTTTCTTT.

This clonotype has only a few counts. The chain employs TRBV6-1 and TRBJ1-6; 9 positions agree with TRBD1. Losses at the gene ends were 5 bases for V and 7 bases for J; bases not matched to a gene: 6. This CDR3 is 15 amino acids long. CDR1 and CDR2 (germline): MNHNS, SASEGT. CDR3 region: CASSWGQGKNSPLHF. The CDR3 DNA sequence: TGTGCCAGCAGTTGGGGACAGGGTAAAAATTCACCCCTCCACTTT.

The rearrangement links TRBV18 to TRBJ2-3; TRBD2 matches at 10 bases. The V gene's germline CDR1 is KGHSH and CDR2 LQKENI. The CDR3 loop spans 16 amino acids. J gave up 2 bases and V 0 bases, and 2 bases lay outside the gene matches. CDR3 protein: CASSPPSGGLTDTQYF. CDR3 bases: TGTGCCAGCTCACCACCTAGCGGGGGGCTCACAGATACGCAGTATTTT.

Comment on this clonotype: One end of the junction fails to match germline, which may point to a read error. CDR3: CASCLEAVTLSGANVLTF. The CDR3 DNA reads as TGTGCCAGCTGCTTAGAGGCAGTTACTCTCTCTGGGGCCAACGTCCTGACTTTC. The chain uses TRBV7-8 and TRBJ2-6; D not certain. Germline V gene data show CDR1 as SGHVS and CDR2 as FQNEAQ. This CDR3 comprises 18 residues.

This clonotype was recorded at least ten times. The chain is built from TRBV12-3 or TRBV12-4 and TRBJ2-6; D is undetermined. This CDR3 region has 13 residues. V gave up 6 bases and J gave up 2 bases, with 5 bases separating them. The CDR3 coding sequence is TGTGCCAGCAGGGTGCCTGGGGCCAACGTCCTGACTTTC. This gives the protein CASRVPGANVLTF.

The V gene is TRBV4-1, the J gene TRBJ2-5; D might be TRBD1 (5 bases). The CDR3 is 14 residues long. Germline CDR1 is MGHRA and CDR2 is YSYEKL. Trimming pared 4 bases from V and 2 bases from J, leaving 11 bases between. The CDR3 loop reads CASSPSREQETQYF. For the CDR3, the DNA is TGCGCCAGCAGCCCCAGCAGGGAACAAGAGACCCAGTACTTC.

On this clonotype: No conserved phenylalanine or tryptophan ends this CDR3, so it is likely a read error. DNA of the CDR3: TGTGCCAGCAGCTTGGGAGCGGGGGGCGGAGAGCAGTTCTTA. The encoded protein is CASSLGAGGGEQFL. The chain recombines TRBV7-6 with TRBJ2-1, with TRBD2 matching 9 bases. The CDR3 spans 14 residues. Germline loops: CDR1 SGHVS, CDR2 FNYEAQ. The ends lost 3 bases at V and 10 bases at J; junction bases unmatched: 7.

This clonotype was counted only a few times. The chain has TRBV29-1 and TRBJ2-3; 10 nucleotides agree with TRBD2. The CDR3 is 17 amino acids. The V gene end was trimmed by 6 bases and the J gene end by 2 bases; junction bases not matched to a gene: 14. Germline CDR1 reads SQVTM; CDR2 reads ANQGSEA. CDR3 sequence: CSVVRLSGGAFTDTQYF. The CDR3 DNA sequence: TGCAGCGTGGTTCGCCTCAGCGGGGGGGCTTTCACAGATACGCAGTATTTT.

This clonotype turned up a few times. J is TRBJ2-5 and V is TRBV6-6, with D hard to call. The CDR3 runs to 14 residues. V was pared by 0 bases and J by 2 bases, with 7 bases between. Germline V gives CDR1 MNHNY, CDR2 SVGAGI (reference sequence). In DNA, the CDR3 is TGTGCCAGCAGTTACTCGGAGTTACAAGAGACCCAGTACTTC. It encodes CASSYSELQETQYF.

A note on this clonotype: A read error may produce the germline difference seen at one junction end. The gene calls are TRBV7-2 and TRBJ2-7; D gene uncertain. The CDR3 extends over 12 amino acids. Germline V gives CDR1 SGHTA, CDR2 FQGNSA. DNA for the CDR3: TGTCCCAGCAGCTTAAGCCGGTACGAGCATTACTTC. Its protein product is CPSSLSRYEHYF.

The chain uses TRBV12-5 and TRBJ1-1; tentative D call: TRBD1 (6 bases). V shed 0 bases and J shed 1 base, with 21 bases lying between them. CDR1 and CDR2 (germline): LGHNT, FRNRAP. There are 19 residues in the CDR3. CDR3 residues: CASGLVPSGQGWGNTEAFF. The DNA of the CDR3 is TGTGCTAGTGGTTTGGTACCATCGGGGCAGGGGTGGGGGAACACTGAAGCTTTCTTT.

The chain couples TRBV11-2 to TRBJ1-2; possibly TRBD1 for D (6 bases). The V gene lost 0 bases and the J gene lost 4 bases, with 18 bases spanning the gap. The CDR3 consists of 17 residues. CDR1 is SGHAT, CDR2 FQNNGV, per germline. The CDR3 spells CASSLDNAGGQGYGYTF. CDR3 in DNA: TGTGCCAGCAGCTTAGACAACGCGGGGGGCCAAGGCTATGGCTACACCTTC.

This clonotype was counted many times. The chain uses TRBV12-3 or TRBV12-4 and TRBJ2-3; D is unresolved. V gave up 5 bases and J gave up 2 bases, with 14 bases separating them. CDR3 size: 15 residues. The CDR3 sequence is CASSPRAQVTDTQYF. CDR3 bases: TGTGCCAGCAGTCCCCGGGCCCAAGTCACAGATACGCAGTATTTT.

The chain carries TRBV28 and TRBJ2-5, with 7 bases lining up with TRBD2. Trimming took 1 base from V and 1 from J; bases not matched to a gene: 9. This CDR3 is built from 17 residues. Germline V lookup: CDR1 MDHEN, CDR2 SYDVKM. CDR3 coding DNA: TGTGCCAGCAGTTTATCCCGAGTAGCGGGCCTCCAAGAGACCCAGTACTTC. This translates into CASSLSRVAGLQETQYF. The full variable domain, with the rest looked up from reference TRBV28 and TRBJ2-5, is DVKVTQSSRYLVKRTGEKVFLECVQDMDHENMFWYRQDPGLGLRLIYFSYDVKMKEKGDIPEGYSVSREKKERFSLILESASTNQTSMYLCASSLSRVAGLQETQYFGPGTRLLVL.